These 17 T cell receptor beta chains share one sample of origin, sequenced in a study of blood T cell repertoires in COVID-19. TCRdb's table, derived via immunoSEQ multiplex PCR, lists solely in-frame clones and lacks some. The sample gives approximately 36,000 clones, about 88% of which show up once; 2% to 2.5% is in the top ten. The sequenced sample consisted of peripheral blood. These receptors came from a human donor in a cohort sampled during active COVID-19.

The chain carries TRBV7-2 and TRBJ2-3, with D possibly being TRBD2 (5 bases). Germline V gene data show CDR1 as SGHTA and CDR2 as FQGNSA. V gave up 1 base and J gave up 0 bases, with 11 bases separating them. The CDR3 totals 16 residues. In DNA, the CDR3 is TGTGCCAGCAGCTTAGGGTCGCGGGTTAGCACAGATACGCAGTATTTT. Translating gives CASSLGSRVSTDTQYF.

This clone showed up just once. The chain joins TRBV28 to TRBJ2-3; 9 bases are a match to TRBD2. The germline V gene encodes CDR1 MDHEN and CDR2 SYDVKM. CDR3 length equals 17 residues. V was clipped by 2 bases and J by 6 bases; unmatched bases: 12. The CDR3 DNA reads TGTGCCAGCAGTTTACCGCCGCTAGCGGGGTCAGCTGATACGCAGTATTTT. Its translation is CASSLPPLAGSADTQYF.

The rearrangement links TRBV30 to TRBJ2-2, with D possibly being TRBD1 (6 bases). Germline V CDR1 and CDR2: GTSNPN, SVGIG (reference sequence). The CDR3 is made up of 11 amino acids. V lost 5 bases and J 6 bases, leaving 7 bases between the germline ends. The CDR3 DNA sequence: TGTGCCTGGGCAGGGGCCGGGGAGCTGTTTTTT. Residues: CAWAGAGELFF.

The rearrangement uses TRBV5-4 and TRBJ1-1; no firm D call. CDR3 size: 14 residues. V lost 0 bases and J 3 bases, leaving 9 bases between the germline ends. CDR1 is SGHNT and CDR2 is YYREEE in the germline V gene (reference sequence). CDR3 in DNA: TGTGCCAGCAGCTTGGGTGGGAGAGACACTGAAGCTTTCTTT. Its translation: CASSLGGRDTEAFF.

CDR3 bases: TGTGCCAGCAGCCAGGGGTCGGGCGGGAGCTCTGGAAACACCATATATTTT. It translates to CASSQGSGGSSGNTIYF. V and J are TRBV3-1 (or the pseudogene TRBV3-2) and TRBJ1-3, with unresolved D. The CDR3 is made up of 17 amino acids. Germline values: CDR1 LGHDT, CDR2 YNNKEL (reference sequence). V lost 3 bases and J lost 0, with 15 bases in between.

The chain combines TRBV27 with TRBJ2-4; the D gene is possibly TRBD1 (5 bases). The ends were cut back, 2 bases at V and 1 base at J, with 15 bases in the middle. Germline V gene data show CDR1 as MNHEY and CDR2 as SMNVEV (reference sequence). This CDR3 is 17 amino acids long. Here the CDR3 DNA reads TGTGCCAGCAGTTTAAGGTCGGGTCCAGGGGCCAAAAACATTCAGTACTTC. Its protein product is CASSLRSGPGAKNIQYF.

The chain employs TRBV18 and TRBJ2-7; 10 nucleotides align to TRBD2. The V gene end was trimmed by 2 bases and the J gene end by 5 bases; junction bases not matched to a gene: 3. The germline V gene encodes CDR1 KGHSH and CDR2 LQKENI. There are 14 residues in the CDR3. This CDR3 is CASSPSLAGDEQYF. The CDR3, as DNA: TGTGCCAGCTCACCATCCCTAGCGGGGGACGAGCAGTACTTC.

V usage is TRBV2 and J usage is TRBJ2-7; a weak D match, TRBD1 (5 bases). V was shortened by 7 bases and J by 3 bases, with 10 bases between the two germline ends. Germline V gives CDR1 SNHLY, CDR2 FYNNEI. The CDR3 contains 12 residues. This chain's CDR3 is CASKGSGYEQYF. The CDR3 DNA sequence: TGTGCCAGCAAGGGGTCGGGCTACGAGCAGTACTTC.

This sequence joins TRBV3-1 (or the pseudogene TRBV3-2) and TRBJ1-2, with 7 bases fitting TRBD1. Per the germline V gene, CDR1 is LGHDT and CDR2 is YNNKEL (reference sequence). The J segment lost 8 bases and the V segment lost 0 bases, leaving 6 bases of the junction unmatched. This CDR3 has 14 residues. The CDR3 region is CASSQEQGLRGYTF. The CDR3 region has the DNA TGTGCCAGCAGCCAAGAACAGGGGCTACGGGGCTACACCTTC.

The rearrangement links TRBV5-1 to TRBJ2-7; TRBD1 agrees at 9 bases. Germline V CDR1 and CDR2: SGHRS, YFSETQ. The CDR3 sequence is 17 residues long. V dropped 4 bases and J dropped 3; count of bases not matched to a gene: 14. The DNA of the CDR3 is TGCGCCAGCAGCACCTCCACCGGGACAGGGACCTTCTACGAGCAGTACTTC. It translates to CASSTSTGTGTFYEQYF.

The V gene is TRBV6-5, the J gene TRBJ2-5, with 9 bases that match TRBD1. The CDR3 loop spans 16 amino acids. Trimming cost V 4 bases and J 5 bases; bases outside gene matches: 11. CDR1 is MNHEY, CDR2 SVGAGI, per germline. CDR3 loop: CASSLNRGRLMETQYF. The DNA for the CDR3 is TGTGCCAGCAGTTTAAACAGGGGGCGCCTGATGGAGACCCAGTACTTC.

The chain carries TRBV19 and TRBJ1-5; D remains unclear. The length of the CDR3 is 15 residues. Trimming removed 5 bases from V and 7 bases from J, with 18 bases in between. The germline V gene has CDR1 LNHDA and CDR2 SQIVND (reference sequence). DNA of the CDR3: TGTGCCAGTAGTGCCCAAGGAGGGCTCGGACAGCCCCAGCATTTT. Its protein product is CASSAQGGLGQPQHF.

V and J are TRBV4-1 and TRBJ1-2, with D perhaps matching TRBD1 (5 bases). The V gene lost 0 bases and the J gene lost 2 bases, with 10 bases spanning the gap. Germline CDR1 and CDR2: MGHRA and YSYEKL. This CDR3 contains 15 residues. The CDR3 nucleotides are TGCGCCAGCAGCCAAGATCAGGGCCAAAACTATGGCTACACCTTC. Its translation is CASSQDQGQNYGYTF.

In this sample, this clone turned up once. Other DNA sequences in this specimen translate into the identical CDR3. V usage is TRBV5-1 and J usage is TRBJ1-3; 7 nucleotides match TRBD1. The V segment lost 4 bases and the J segment 2 bases; nucleotides outside the gene matches: 6. CDR1 is SGHRS, CDR2 YFSETQ, per germline. The CDR3 runs 15 residues. CDR3 amino acids: CASSAWTGTGNTIYF. As DNA, the CDR3 is TGCGCCAGCAGCGCATGGACAGGAACTGGAAACACCATATATTTT. The entire variable domain, with the rest obtained from reference TRBV5-1 and TRBJ1-3, is as follows: KAGVTQTPRYLIKTRGQQVTLSCSPISGHRSVSWYQQTPGQGLQFLFEYFSETQRNKGNFPGRFSGRQFSNSRSEMNVSTLELGDSALYLCASSAWTGTGNTIYFGEGSWLTVV.

CDR3 sequence: CASSLMGGVEDTQYF. The CDR3, as DNA: TGTGCCAGCAGCTTAATGGGCGGGGTGGAAGATACGCAGTATTTT. The chain recombines TRBV7-2 with TRBJ2-3; a possible D gene is TRBD2 (6 bases). V was pared by 2 bases and J by 5 bases, with 14 bases between. This CDR3 is built from 15 residues. Per germline, CDR1 SGHTA and CDR2 FQGNSA. Full variable domain (outside the CDR3, taken from reference TRBV7-2 and TRBJ2-3): GAGVSQSPSNKVTEKGKDVELRCDPISGHTALYWYRQSLGQGLEFLIYFQGNSAPDKSGLPSDRFSAERTGGSVSTLTIQRTQQEDSAVYLCASSLMGGVEDTQYFGPGTRLTVL.

V and J are TRBV4-1 and TRBJ1-4; possible D gene TRBD1, 6 bases. V was shortened by 4 bases and J by 5 bases, with 17 bases between the two germline ends. Germline CDR1 reads MGHRA; CDR2 reads YSYEKL. The CDR3 is 16 amino acids. CDR3 amino acids: CASSLESRDTNEKLFF. CDR3 bases: TGCGCCAGCAGCCTAGAGTCTCGGGACACCAATGAAAAACTGTTTTTT.

This rearrangement joins TRBV11-2 to TRBJ1-2; the D gene is possibly TRBD1 (5 bases). The V gene's germline CDR1 is SGHAT and CDR2 FQNNGV. This CDR3 comprises 15 residues. The V end was cut by 1 base, the J end by 2 bases, with 11 bases between. The CDR3 DNA follows: TGTGCCAGCAGCTTAGGAAACAGGTGGAACTATGGCTACACCTTC. Its protein is CASSLGNRWNYGYTF.